This T cell receptor (beta chain) was profiled in a study of cytomegalovirus exposure and HLA in healthy donors. This PCR relied on a set of 60 Vbeta primers and 13 Jbeta primers. The data were produced by immunoSEQ multiplex PCR, yet TCRdb's version contains in-frame clones alone and is incomplete. The sample holds roughly 89,000 clones, around four fifths seen once. The CDR3 length is 17 residues. J gave up 0 bases and V 3 bases, and 5 bases lay outside the gene matches. Germline V lookup: CDR1 SGDLS, CDR2 YYNGEE. The clonotype comes from a young man in good health and CMV-seropositive. Sequenced sample: PBMCs. J is TRBJ2-1 and V is TRBV9; 11 bases are a match to TRBD2. The CDR3 loop is CASSGLAGGSSYNEQFF. The DNA of the CDR3 is TGTGCCAGCAGCGGATTAGCGGGGGGGAGCTCCTACAATGAGCAGTTCTTC. The full variable domain, with the rest looked up from reference TRBV9 and TRBJ2-1, is DSGVTQTPKHLITATGQRVTLRCSPRSGDLSVYWYQQSLDQGLQFLIQYYNGEERAKGNILERFSAQQFPDLHSELNLSSLELGDSALYFCASSGLAGGSSYNEQFFGPGTRLTVL.